The clone carrying this TCR beta chain was counted between two and nine times. Its antigen remains unidentified. Here immunoSEQ multiplex PCR was the method, and the copy in TCRdb shows in-frame clones only, minus some. Among some 40,000 clones listed, around 80% were seen once. Trimming removed 0 bases at V and 2 bases at J, with 10 bases between. There are 15 residues in the CDR3. CDR1 and CDR2 (germline): SGDLS, YYNGEE. The data are from a study of OX40 agonist ivuxolimab in advanced cancers. As for the study in general: Eligibility admitted prior anti-PD-1, anti-PD-L1 or anti-CTLA-4 therapy; 35% to 40% had some. General study findings and limits: In CD8+ T cells, expanded clones were on average more numerous than in CD4+. Blood T cells, both CD4+ and CD8+, expanded clonally by week 6 at 0.1 to 3.0 mg/kg.

The starting material was CD4+ or CD8+ T cells sorted from blood, obtained in a trial of the OX40 agonist ivuxolimab. The TCR originated in an adult with an advanced solid tumor such as melanoma, head and neck, liver or kidney cancer. The chain joins TRBV9 to TRBJ2-3; D not certain. As DNA, the CDR3 is TGTGCCAGCAGCGTAGATCTTGGCTTCACAGATACGCAGTATTTT. The encoded protein is CASSVDLGFTDTQYF.